A single TCR beta chain is shown here with its context. This sample stems from a study of blood T cell repertoires in COVID-19. Turning to the study itself: PBMCs, B-cell-depleted T cells, or T cells were the source of the cDNA or gDNA that made up the material.

The cohort comprised adults aged 18 to 89 years residing in some 24 US areas. Cohorts were determined from participant-reported clinical history. Losses at the gene ends were 0 bases for V and 2 bases for J; bases not matched to a gene: 2. Germline CDR1 and CDR2: MGHRA and YSYEKL. This CDR3 contains 16 residues. TCRdb's table, derived via immunoSEQ multiplex PCR, lists solely in-frame clones and lacks some. The sample shows about 210,000 clones, 70% to 90% of them seen only once. The sequenced material came from PBMCs or T cells enriched from blood (not recorded which). The V and J genes are TRBV4-1 and TRBJ1-3, with 9 bases lining up with TRBD1. This TCR came from a woman under 30 who had recovered from COVID-19. CDR3 in DNA: TGCGCCAGCAGCCAAGAACAGGGGGCTGCTGGAAACACCATATATTTT. Amino acids: CASSQEQGAAGNTIYF.